The 8 T cell receptor beta chains presented below share a single source sample, sequenced in a study of blood T cell repertoires in COVID-19. Clones were sequenced by immunoSEQ multiplex PCR, and TCRdb holds only the in-frame ones, with some missing. In the table there are 200,000 to 250,000 clones, 80% to 90% of which are singletons. Specimen: peripheral blood. Receptor source: a young man who had recovered from COVID-19.

As DNA, the CDR3 is TGTGCCAGCTCACCATACGACAACAGCTACGAGCAGTACTTC. It is translated as CASSPYDNSYEQYF. V is TRBV18 and J is TRBJ2-7; D unclear. V lost 2 bases, J lost 3 bases, and 11 bases lay in between. CDR1 KGHSH and CDR2 LQKENI come from the germline V gene. The CDR3 covers 14 residues.

The chain joins TRBV14 to TRBJ2-5; D ambiguous. This CDR3 has 13 amino acids. Trimming removed 1 base from V and 2 bases from J, with 5 bases in between. CDR1 and CDR2 (germline): SGHDN, FVKESK. CDR3 protein: CASSQVIQETQYF. The CDR3 region has the DNA TGTGCCAGCAGCCAAGTAATACAAGAGACCCAGTACTTC.

The table lists this clone with a few counts. This rearrangement joins TRBV29-1 to TRBJ1-5, with 8 bases that match TRBD1. The CDR3 is 11 residues long. Germline CDR1 and CDR2: SQVTM and ANQGSEA. CDR3 nucleotide sequence: TGCAACCTACAGGGGGGACAGCCCCAGCATTTT. It translates to CNLQGGQPQHF.

The chain couples TRBV10-2 to TRBJ1-3; 8 bases are a match to TRBD1. Per the germline V gene, CDR1 is WSHSY and CDR2 is SAAADI. V lost 6 bases, J lost 0 bases, and 7 bases stayed unmatched. This CDR3 spans 16 amino acids. The CDR3 nucleotides read TGCGCCAGCAGGGTTAATGGACAGGGCTCTGGAAACACCATATATTTT. Translating it yields CASRVNGQGSGNTIYF.

Note on this clone: At one end, the junction sequence differs from germline, possibly due to a read error. The chain is built from TRBV3-1 (or the pseudogene TRBV3-2) and TRBJ2-2, with 9 bases identical to TRBD1. Germline values: CDR1 LGHDT, CDR2 YNNKEL (reference sequence). The length of the CDR3 is 16 residues. Here the CDR3 DNA reads TGTGCCAGCAGACAAGGGGACAGGGTGGGCACCGGGGAGCTGTTTTTT. Its protein product is CASRQGDRVGTGELFF.

The rearrangement links TRBV6-5 to TRBJ1-2, with a possible D match to TRBD1 (5 bases). V dropped 0 bases and J dropped 3 bases, with 11 bases sitting between them. Looked up from germline, CDR1 is MNHEY and CDR2 is SVGAGI. The CDR3 spans 15 residues. CDR3 nucleotide sequence: TGTGCCAGCAGTTACTCCATAGACAGCGACTATGGCTACACCTTC. Translating gives CASSYSIDSDYGYTF.

This sequence joins TRBV5-6 and TRBJ2-2; the D is unclear. There are 13 residues in the CDR3. Germline CDR1 is SGHDT and CDR2 is YYEEEE. The ends were cut back, 3 bases at V and 6 bases at J, with 9 bases in the middle. CDR3 sequence: CASSYLFSGELFF. For the CDR3, the DNA is TGTGCCAGCAGCTATCTATTCTCCGGGGAGCTGTTTTTT. Supplemented by reference TRBV5-6 and TRBJ2-2, the full variable domain reads DAGVTQSPTHLIKTRGQQVTLRCSPKSGHDTVSWYQQALGQGPQFIFQYYEEEERQRGNFPDRFSGHQFPNYSSELNVNALLLGDSALYLCASSYLFSGELFFGEGSRLTVL.

The rearrangement uses TRBV6-5 and TRBJ1-2; D is ambiguous. Germline-derived CDR1 and CDR2 are MNHEY and SVGAGI. The CDR3 is 16 residues long. V was trimmed by 0 bases and J by 0 bases, leaving 11 bases between them. The CDR3 sequence: CASSYSDSRANYGYTF. In nucleotides, the CDR3 is TGTGCCAGCAGTTACTCAGACTCGAGAGCTAACTATGGCTACACCTTC.